The rows below give T cell receptor beta chains drawn from one sample of a study of metastatic and nonmetastatic thyroid tumors. TCRdb redid the clone calls on the PCR reads using MiXCR. The sample has some 15,000 clones; around 25% are singletons. Sequencing input: adjacent normal tissue. The source of these receptors is a female donor with papillary thyroid cancer or a benign thyroid nodule (not recorded which). Some clones in this sample may be carry-over from other donors' samples. Both conserved end residues are part of each CDR3. Fields, in order: J gene, V gene, CDR3 protein.

TRBJ1-1 TRBV29-1 CSARGQGLTEAFF
TRBJ2-4 TRBV11-2 CASSLEGVRLAKNIQYF
TRBJ1-1 TRBV6-2/TRBV6-3 CASSSWTGLNTEAFF
TRBJ2-7 TRBV5-6 CASSLSAGGKGEQYF
TRBJ2-2 TRBV7-2 CASSAGRNTGELFF
TRBJ2-7 TRBV20-1 CSARRGNGASYEKYF
TRBJ2-1 TRBV7-7 CASSPDPAGYNEQFF
TRBJ1-2 TRBV20-1 CSASAGGVGAYTF
TRBJ2-7 TRBV20-1 CSARDPDSAYEQYF
TRBJ2-2 TRBV13 CASSLAGLAGVGASTGELFF
TRBJ1-1 TRBV6-1 CASRALEAFF
TRBJ2-1 TRBV6-2/TRBV6-3 CASSYLAGAASYNEQFF
TRBJ2-7 TRBV27 CASSSGTQSYEQYF
TRBJ2-1 TRBV6-1 CASSATRFEQFF
TRBJ2-7 TRBV27 CASRSSSYEQYF
TRBJ2-7 TRBV11-1 CASSPSGRRSSYEQYF
TRBJ1-5 TRBV20-1 CSGGPSDQPQHF
TRBJ2-1 TRBV7-3 CASSLDRSGEQFF
TRBJ1-2 TRBV9 CASSVGGTGNYGYTF
TRBJ1-4 TRBV30 CAWSPTGEKLFF
TRBJ2-7 TRBV5-1 CASRSSGYEQYF
TRBJ2-2 TRBV12-3/TRBV12-4 CASSLNGASGNTGELFF
TRBJ2-7 TRBV2 CASSEWLREFNEQYF
TRBJ2-1 TRBV6-5 CASSYGTVNEQFF
TRBJ2-1 TRBV7-8 CASSRRDSRGEQFF
TRBJ2-3 TRBV6-5 CASSYEVIGSWATDTQYF
TRBJ2-1 TRBV6-2/TRBV6-3 CASSYSGALSHEQFF
TRBJ2-7 TRBV7-3 CASSVEGTREQYF
TRBJ2-7 TRBV7-9 CASSPGTGGEQYF
TRBJ2-2 TRBV5-1 CASSPIGTGSNTGELFF
TRBJ2-7 TRBV18 CASSYKVPGQGAYEQYF
TRBJ2-7 TRBV6-1 CASSRTTAGGPYEQYF
TRBJ2-1 TRBV30 CAWSLISSEQFF
TRBJ1-4 TRBV6-6 CASSYYGQGGEKLFF
TRBJ2-2 TRBV19 CASSITSGAGELFF
TRBJ2-2 TRBV28 CASSFRQGYAGELFF
TRBJ2-3 TRBV20-1 CSARDRIGASFQYF
TRBJ1-3 TRBV6-2/TRBV6-3 CASMMGSGNTIYF
TRBJ2-5 TRBV12-3/TRBV12-4 CASSGLRGGIQETQYF
TRBJ1-1 TRBV11-3 CASSLGQYTEAFF
TRBJ2-7 TRBV20-1 CSAREAASGRYYEQYF
TRBJ2-1 TRBV28 CASRTDSPYNEQFF
TRBJ2-7 TRBV4-1 CASSQVQGLKSYEQYF
TRBJ2-1 TRBV9 CASSARDSPYNEQFF
TRBJ1-1 TRBV11-3 CASSLVGQGPEAFF
TRBJ1-1 TRBV7-9 CASSSSTEAFF
TRBJ2-7 TRBV28 CATFPTVQTVPSYEQYF
TRBJ1-2 TRBV12-3/TRBV12-4 CASRKNYGYTF
TRBJ1-1 TRBV10-3 CAISDQCGGVDTEAFF
TRBJ1-2 TRBV7-9 CASSGQLDYGYTF
TRBJ2-5 TRBV2 CASKLDRTETQYF
TRBJ1-5 TRBV2 CASSEAAGVLFQPQHF
TRBJ1-2 TRBV11-2 CASSSYRVSYGYTF
TRBJ1-6 TRBV6-1 CASSQLQGGGSPLHF
TRBJ2-1 TRBV12-3/TRBV12-4 CASSSRGEQFF